These 28 T cell receptor beta chains came from one sample sequenced in a study of cytomegalovirus exposure and HLA in healthy donors. In the PCR, 60 Vbeta and 13 Jbeta primers were used. TCRdb keeps only in-frame clones here, not all; method: immunoSEQ multiplex PCR. The data hold 55,000 to 75,000 clones, with roughly 74% observed a single time. The sequencing sample was made of PBMCs. The source of these receptors is a human donor in good health.

In its sample, this clone was seen a few times. J is TRBJ2-5 and V is TRBV5-1; 9 bases agree with TRBD2. Germline loops: CDR1 SGHRS, CDR2 YFSETQ. V lost 0 bases and J lost 4; bases outside the gene matches: 7. The CDR3 consists of 16 residues. CDR3 loop: CASSLGASGVGETQYF. The CDR3 nucleotides read TGCGCCAGCAGCTTGGGAGCTAGCGGGGTTGGAGAGACCCAGTACTTC.

V usage is TRBV30 and J usage is TRBJ2-7; TRBD2 might be the D (6 bases). The CDR3 sequence is 13 residues long. CDR1 and CDR2 (germline): GTSNPN, SVGIG (reference sequence). Trimming took off 5 bases at V and 2 bases at J, with 13 bases between the two ends. The CDR3 reads CAWGQGTAYEQYF. The CDR3 nucleotides are TGTGCCTGGGGGCAAGGGACTGCCTACGAGCAGTACTTC.

The V and J genes are TRBV4-1 and TRBJ2-7; a weak D match, TRBD2 (6 bases). The CDR3 extends over 15 amino acids. Trimming took 2 bases from V and 3 from J, leaving 14 bases between them. Germline CDR1 reads MGHRA; CDR2 reads YSYEKL. The chain's CDR3 is CASSQYTSRNYEQYF. The CDR3 bases are TGCGCCAGCAGCCAATACACTAGCCGAAACTACGAGCAGTACTTC.

Note on this clone: Distinct nucleotide sequences in the sample also encode this CDR3. The chain has TRBV6-1 and TRBJ2-7; D perhaps matches TRBD1 (6 bases). The CDR3 covers 12 residues. CDR1 and CDR2 from the germline V gene are MNHNS and SASEGT. The V end was cut by 6 bases, the J end by 4 bases, with 10 bases between. Here the CDR3 DNA reads TGTGCCAGCAGGGACAGACATTACGAGCAGTACTTC. Encoded protein: CASRDRHYEQYF.

The chain is built from TRBV28 and TRBJ2-7, with D possibly being TRBD1 (6 bases). V lost 7 bases to trimming and J lost 4 bases, with 11 bases between them. Germline V lookup: CDR1 MDHEN, CDR2 SYDVKM. CDR3 length: 12 amino acids. The DNA of the CDR3 is TGTGCCAGCACCAACAGGGCTTACGAGCAGTACTTC. It yields the protein CASTNRAYEQYF. The entire variable domain, with the rest obtained from reference TRBV28 and TRBJ2-7, is as follows: DVKVTQSSRYLVKRTGEKVFLECVQDMDHENMFWYRQDPGLGLRLIYFSYDVKMKEKGDIPEGYSVSREKKERFSLILESASTNQTSMYLCASTNRAYEQYFGPGTRLTVT.

The chain is built from TRBV5-6 and TRBJ2-7; the match to TRBD1 covers 12 bases. The CDR3 extends over 13 amino acids. Looked up from germline, CDR1 is SGHDT and CDR2 is YYEEEE. V shed 7 bases, J shed 10 bases, and the junction held 9 bases outside the gene matches. The CDR3 DNA reads as TGTGCCAGCCAAACCGGGACAGGGGGCCATCAGTACTTC. The encoded protein is CASQTGTGGHQYF.

The chain joins TRBV30 to TRBJ1-2, with 8 bases fitting TRBD1. This CDR3 has 14 residues. The germline CDR1 and CDR2 sequences are GTSNPN and SVGIG (reference sequence). V lost 4 bases and J lost 8; bases outside the gene matches: 12. The CDR3, as DNA: TGTGCCTGGACCGGGACAGGACCACCTGGAGGCTACACCTTC. Its protein product is CAWTGTGPPGGYTF.

The chain uses TRBV5-4 and TRBJ2-3; D call uncertain. The CDR3 contains 12 residues. Per germline, CDR1 SGHNT and CDR2 YYREEE (reference sequence). Trimming left V 2 bases short and J 4 bases short, with 5 bases between. The CDR3 is CASSFEADTQYF. The DNA of the CDR3 is TGTGCCAGCAGCTTCGAGGCAGATACGCAGTATTTT.

This sequence joins TRBV15 and TRBJ2-1; D is possibly TRBD2 (5 bases). This CDR3 contains 20 residues. V lost 0 bases and J 7 bases, leaving 28 bases between the germline ends. CDR1 and CDR2 (germline): LNHNV, YYDKDF (reference sequence). The CDR3 nucleotides read TGTGCCACCAGCAGAGATCTAATGTATATCGTCAGGTCGTCGGGAAATGAGCAGTTCTTC. Protein product: CATSRDLMYIVRSSGNEQFF.

In its sample, this clone was seen a few times. The chain combines TRBV5-1 with TRBJ1-4, with D hard to call. The CDR3 is 13 amino acids. In germline, CDR1 is SGHRS, CDR2 YFSETQ. Trimming removed 2 bases from V and 8 bases from J, with 10 bases in between. CDR3 amino acids: CASSFDIDEKLFF. CDR3 coding DNA: TGCGCCAGCAGCTTCGACATTGACGAAAAACTGTTTTTT.

This sequence joins TRBV6-5 and TRBJ1-1; no firm D call. Trimming took off 5 bases at V and 3 bases at J, with 16 bases between the two ends. CDR1 and CDR2 from the germline V gene are MNHEY and SVGAGI. The CDR3 totals 15 residues. Here the CDR3 reads CASSPQMGSYTEAFF. The CDR3 DNA reads TGTGCCAGCAGTCCCCAAATGGGCAGCTACACTGAAGCTTTCTTT.

This clone was recorded a few times. This rearrangement joins TRBV28 to TRBJ2-3; 8 bases are shared with TRBD2. Germline CDR1 and CDR2: MDHEN and SYDVKM. This CDR3 comprises 17 residues. With V trimmed by 2 bases and J by 8 bases, 15 bases remained unmatched. The CDR3 DNA sequence: TGTGCCAGCAGTTTAAAGCGCGGACTAGCCGGGGAAGTTACGCAGTATTTT. This sequence encodes CASSLKRGLAGEVTQYF. Full variable domain (remainder filled in from reference TRBV28 and TRBJ2-3): DVKVTQSSRYLVKRTGEKVFLECVQDMDHENMFWYRQDPGLGLRLIYFSYDVKMKEKGDIPEGYSVSREKKERFSLILESASTNQTSMYLCASSLKRGLAGEVTQYFGPGTRLTVL.

The chain couples TRBV30 to TRBJ2-5, with 7 bases that match TRBD1. The CDR3 spans 14 residues. V dropped 0 bases and J dropped 5; count of bases not matched to a gene: 6. The germline CDR1 and CDR2 sequences are GTSNPN and SVGIG (reference sequence). CDR3: CAWSVGRGMETQYF. The DNA for the CDR3 is TGTGCCTGGAGTGTGGGCAGGGGGATGGAGACCCAGTACTTC.

In this sample, this clone turned up a few times. The chain has TRBV6-6 and TRBJ1-1; tentatively, D is TRBD1 (5 bases). Trimming took 7 bases from V and 3 from J, leaving 18 bases between them. Germline CDR1 MNHNY, CDR2 SVGAGI (reference sequence). The CDR3 loop spans 15 amino acids. CDR3 DNA: TGTGCCAGCAACATCGGGGGGATAAAGTACACTGAAGCTTTCTTT. Amino acid sequence: CASNIGGIKYTEAFF.

V and J are TRBV9 and TRBJ2-2; 7 bases align to TRBD1. The germline CDR1 and CDR2 sequences are SGDLS and YYNGEE. This CDR3 is 15 amino acids long. Trimming took 4 bases from V and 2 from J; bases not matched to a gene: 5. This CDR3 reads CASSPGTVNTGELFF. The CDR3 bases are TGTGCCAGCAGCCCCGGGACAGTCAACACCGGGGAGCTGTTTTTT.

The rearrangement uses TRBV6-1 and TRBJ1-6; D ambiguous. Germline V CDR1 and CDR2: MNHNS, SASEGT. CDR3 length: 14 residues. The V end was cut by 6 bases, the J end by 5 bases, with 11 bases between. The CDR3 sequence: CASRNGRDNSPLHF. DNA for the CDR3: TGTGCCAGCAGGAACGGGCGGGATAATTCACCCCTCCACTTT.

The chain couples TRBV5-1 to TRBJ2-3; 7 positions agree with TRBD2. Germline CDR1 SGHRS, CDR2 YFSETQ. The V and J ends lost 6 bases and 3 bases, in that order; junction bases with no gene match: 13. The CDR3 is made up of 16 amino acids. The CDR3 spells CASNTGTTRGTDTQYF. The DNA of the CDR3 is TGCGCCAGCAACACCGGGACTACCCGCGGAACAGATACGCAGTATTTT.

The rearrangement uses TRBV9 and TRBJ1-4; TRBD1 agrees at 11 bases. Looked up from germline, CDR1 is SGDLS and CDR2 is YYNGEE. The CDR3 is made up of 16 amino acids. J lost 7 bases, V lost 2 bases, and 7 bases had no gene match. CDR3 coding DNA: TGTGCCAGCAGCGTTTCCTCCGGGACAGGGGGTGAAAAACTGTTTTTT. This codes for CASSVSSGTGGEKLFF.

The chain uses TRBV5-1 and TRBJ2-7; the match to TRBD2 covers 13 bases. Germline CDR1 and CDR2: SGHRS and YFSETQ. The CDR3 length is 15 residues. V lost 0 bases and J lost 3; bases outside the gene matches: 0. This CDR3 is CASSLGLAGGYEQYF. CDR3 sequence (DNA): TGCGCCAGCAGCTTGGGACTAGCGGGAGGCTACGAGCAGTACTTC.

The chain is built from TRBV9 and TRBJ1-2; D is possibly TRBD1 (6 bases). The CDR3 loop spans 15 amino acids. V lost 0 bases, J lost 0 bases, and 9 bases lay in between. Germline V gene lookup returns CDR1 SGDLS and CDR2 YYNGEE. The CDR3 coding sequence is TGTGCCAGCAGCGTAGAGGACAGCACTAACTATGGCTACACCTTC. The encoded protein is CASSVEDSTNYGYTF.

The chain recombines TRBV2 with TRBJ1-4; no definite D call. The CDR3 is 14 residues long. The germline gives CDR1 SNHLY, CDR2 FYNNEI. Trimming left V 3 bases short and J 8 bases short, with 13 bases between. The CDR3 region is CASSDHSGAEKLFF. The CDR3, as DNA: TGTGCCAGCAGTGATCATAGTGGAGCAGAAAAACTGTTTTTT. Variable domain in full (rest from reference TRBV2 and TRBJ1-4): EPEVTQTPSHQVTQMGQEVILRCVPISNHLYFYWYRQILGQKVEFLVSFYNNEISEKSEIFDDQFSVERPDGSNFTLKIRSTKLEDSAMYFCASSDHSGAEKLFFGSGTQLSVL.

V gene TRBV9 combines with J gene TRBJ1-3; D is uncertain. Deletions cut 4 bases from V and 6 bases from J, with 20 bases between. The germline gives CDR1 SGDLS, CDR2 YYNGEE. The CDR3 is made up of 16 amino acids. The CDR3 reads CASSPNTAQIPNTIYF. The CDR3 nucleotides are TGTGCCAGCAGCCCCAATACGGCACAGATTCCAAACACCATATATTTT.

This chain uses TRBV4-1 with TRBJ1-2; 11 positions match TRBD1. Germline V lookup: CDR1 MGHRA, CDR2 YSYEKL. This CDR3 comprises 15 residues. Germline trimming cut 6 bases from V and 8 bases from J; bases unmatched to any gene: 11. CDR3 DNA sequence: TGCGCCAGCAGACATTGGACAGGGGGCGCGTGGGGCTACACCTTC. It specifies CASRHWTGGAWGYTF.

This clone is judged medium-sized (0.01 to 0.1%). Written as DNA, the CDR3 is TGTGCCAGCAGTGAAGATCCGGGACAGTCCTACGAGCAGTACTTC. Translation: CASSEDPGQSYEQYF. V gene TRBV6-1 combines with J gene TRBJ2-7, with 7 positions matching TRBD1. After removal of 1 base from V and 1 base from J, the junction contained 4 bases not matched to a gene. CDR1 is MNHNS and CDR2 is SASEGT in the germline V gene. The CDR3 is made up of 15 amino acids.

The chain recombines TRBV6-6 with TRBJ1-1, with 9 bases fitting TRBD1. Trimming at V came to 6 bases and at J to 5 bases, leaving 10 bases not matched to a gene. The germline V gene encodes CDR1 MNHNY and CDR2 SVGAGI (reference sequence). The CDR3 runs 15 residues. The CDR3 nucleotides read TGTGCCAGCAGCCCGGGACAGGGATCAAGAACTGAAGCTTTCTTT. As protein: CASSPGQGSRTEAFF.

This sequence joins TRBV6-6 and TRBJ2-2; possible D gene TRBD1, 5 bases. There are 12 residues in the CDR3. Germline CDR1 MNHNY, CDR2 SVGAGI (reference sequence). The V and J ends lost 10 bases and 6 bases respectively, with 12 bases between them. CDR3 sequence: CAILEGAGELFF. The CDR3 region has the DNA TGTGCCATTCTAGAAGGGGCCGGGGAGCTGTTTTTT.

This sequence joins TRBV30 and TRBJ1-2; TRBD1 agrees at 7 bases. Per germline, CDR1 GTSNPN and CDR2 SVGIG (reference sequence). With 0 bases clipped from V and 2 bases from J, the junction kept 6 bases outside the gene matches. The CDR3 consists of 15 residues. For the CDR3, the DNA is TGTGCCTGGAGTGTAAGTACAGGGGAGAACTATGGCTACACCTTC. Residues: CAWSVSTGENYGYTF.

As for this clone: An end of the junction does not agree with germline; a read error may underlie this. V usage is TRBV7-7 and J usage is TRBJ2-1; 10 positions agree with TRBD2. Germline CDR1 and CDR2: SSHAT and FNYEAQ (reference sequence). The CDR3 is 14 amino acids. This CDR3 is CASSLAGENNEQFF. The CDR3 DNA is TGTGCTAGCAGTCTAGCGGGAGAGAACAATGAGCAGTTCTTC. The full variable domain, with the rest looked up from reference TRBV7-7 and TRBJ2-1, is GAGVSQSPRYKVTKRGQDVTLRCDPISSHATLYWYQQALGQGPEFLTYFNYEAQPDKSGLPSDRFSAERPEGSISTLTIQRTEQRDSAMYRCASSLAGENNEQFFGPGTRLTVL.